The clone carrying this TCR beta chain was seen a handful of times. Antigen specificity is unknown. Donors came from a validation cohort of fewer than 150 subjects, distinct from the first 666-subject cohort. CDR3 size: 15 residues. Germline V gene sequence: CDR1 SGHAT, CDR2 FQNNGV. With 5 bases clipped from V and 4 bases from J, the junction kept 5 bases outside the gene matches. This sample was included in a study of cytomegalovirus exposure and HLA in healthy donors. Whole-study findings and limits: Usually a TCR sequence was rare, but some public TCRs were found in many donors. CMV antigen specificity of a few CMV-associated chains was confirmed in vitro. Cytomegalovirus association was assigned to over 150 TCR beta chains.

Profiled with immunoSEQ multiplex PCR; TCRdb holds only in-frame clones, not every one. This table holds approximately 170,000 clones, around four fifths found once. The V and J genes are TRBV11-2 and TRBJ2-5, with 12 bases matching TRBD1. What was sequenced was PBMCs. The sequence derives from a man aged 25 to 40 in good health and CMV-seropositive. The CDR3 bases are TGTGCCAGCAGCCCGGGACAGGGGGCCGGAGAGACCCAGTACTTC. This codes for CASSPGQGAGETQYF.